These 7 T cell receptor beta chains were sequenced from one sample in a study of Graves' ophthalmopathy and Graves' hyperthyroidism. Amplifying from RNA transcripts, the study obtained TCR beta CDR3 regions. RT-PCR in the first round used HTBI primers; a second-round multiplex PCR followed. TCRdb used MiXCR to reprocess the multiplex PCR reads, holding one entry per CDR3 protein. This table has 400,000 or so distinct CDR3 sequences, approximately 15% appearing once. Sequencing was done on a sample of peripheral blood. The receptor set was obtained from a woman younger than 30 with stable Graves' hyperthyroidism.

The chain joins TRBV6-2 or TRBV6-3 to TRBJ2-2; D is unclear. The length of the CDR3 is 15 residues. V gave up 4 bases and J gave up 5 bases, with 14 bases separating them. Germline V CDR1 and CDR2: MNHEY, SVGEGT. The CDR3 DNA is TGTGCCAGCAGTTCTCGGAACCTCGGGACCGGGGAGCTGTTTTTT. It is translated as CASSSRNLGTGELFF.

The sample holds many counts of this clonotype. The chain combines TRBV2 with TRBJ1-2, with 8 bases that match TRBD1. Trimming at V came to 5 bases and at J to 6 bases, leaving 11 bases not matched to a gene. The CDR3 is made up of 15 amino acids. Germline V CDR1 and CDR2: SNHLY, FYNNEI. Here the CDR3 DNA reads TGTGCCAGCAGTCCACCCGAAGGACAGGGCCATGGCTACACCTTC. It codes for CASSPPEGQGHGYTF.

This clonotype was counted a few times. This rearrangement joins TRBV10-2 to TRBJ2-7, with TRBD1 matching 9 bases. Trimming removed 5 bases from V and 1 base from J; junction bases left unmatched: 6. Germline assignment: CDR1 WSHSY and CDR2 SAAADI. The CDR3 has 15 amino acids. The chain's CDR3 is CASSNPGQGSYEQYF. The DNA of the CDR3 is TGCGCCAGCAGTAACCCGGGACAGGGTTCCTACGAGCAGTACTTC.

This clonotype has just a few counts. The chain carries TRBV5-1 and TRBJ1-2; D is possibly TRBD1 (5 bases). Between the trimmed V and J ends, which lost 4 bases and 10 bases, there was a span of 14 bases. The germline CDR1 and CDR2 sequences are SGHRS and YFSETQ. There are 12 residues in the CDR3. The CDR3, as DNA: TGCGCCAGCAGCAAGGACACAAACGACTACACCTTC. Its protein product is CASSKDTNDYTF.

This clonotype was seen more than once but under ten times. The V gene is TRBV5-1, the J gene TRBJ2-7, with 7 bases fitting TRBD1. CDR1 and CDR2 (germline): SGHRS, YFSETQ. J gave up 5 bases and V 5 bases, and 10 bases lay outside the gene matches. CDR3 size: 14 residues. In DNA form, the CDR3 reads TGCGCCAGCAGGGGAACAGGGGAGCTTCACGAGCAGTACTTC. The encoded protein is CASRGTGELHEQYF.

This clonotype was recorded at least ten times. CDR3 sequence: CASSPNRGENTEAFF. The CDR3 DNA reads as TGTGCCAGTAGTCCGAACAGGGGAGAGAACACTGAAGCTTTCTTT. The chain combines TRBV19 with TRBJ1-1; 7 nucleotides match TRBD1. CDR1 and CDR2 (germline): LNHDA, SQIVND (reference sequence). CDR3 length: 15 residues. V was clipped by 5 bases and J by 1 base; unmatched bases: 7. Together with reference TRBV19 and TRBJ1-1, the CDR3 gives the full variable domain: DGGITQSPKYLFRKEGQNVTLSCEQNLNHDAMYWYRQDPGQGLRLIYYSQIVNDFQKGDIAEGYSVSREKKESFPLTVTSAQKNPTAFYLCASSPNRGENTEAFFGQGTRLTVV.

This clonotype came up many times. This rearrangement joins TRBV6-1 to TRBJ1-2; D is undetermined. The germline V and J ends were trimmed by 6 bases and 2 bases, with 10 bases remaining between them. Germline V gives CDR1 MNHNS, CDR2 SASEGT. This CDR3 is 13 amino acids long. The CDR3 reads CASRESRNYGYTF. The CDR3 region has the DNA TGTGCCAGCAGGGAAAGTCGGAACTATGGCTACACCTTC.